Listed below are T cell receptor beta chains from one sample, sequenced in a study of cytomegalovirus exposure and HLA in healthy donors. TCRdb's table, derived via immunoSEQ multiplex PCR, lists solely in-frame clones and lacks some. The repertoire holds about 150,000 clones, roughly 72% seen once, with 2.1% in the top ten. The sequenced material came from PBMCs. These receptors were taken from a man aged 30-40 years in good health and CMV-seronegative. The CDR3 runs from the conserved cysteine through the conserved F or W. The D gene is left open where the match is weak. Rows may omit the clone size; those that give it use once, few, many or a size class.

clone_size d_call j_call v_call cdr3_aa cdr3_nt
. . TRBJ2-7 TRBV7-9 CSSSLVLYEQYF TGTTCCAGCAGCTTAGTCCTTTACGAGCAGTACTTC
. . TRBJ2-2 TRBV5-1 CASSTGQNTGELFF TGCGCCAGCAGCACGGGACAGAACACCGGGGAGCTGTTTTTT
. . TRBJ2-7 TRBV7-3 CASSQGPTYEQYF TGTGCCAGCAGCCAGGGTCCAACCTACGAGCAGTACTTC
once TRBD1 TRBJ2-1 TRBV5-1 CASSQAGTGAYNEQFF TGCGCCAGCAGCCAGGCCGGGACAGGGGCCTACAATGAGCAGTTCTTC
. TRBD1 TRBJ2-5 TRBV7-9 CASSFPGQRQETQYF TGTGCCAGCAGCTTTCCGGGACAGAGACAAGAGACCCAGTACTTC
. . TRBJ2-3 TRBV2 CASRPDRFTDTQYF TGTGCCAGCAGACCGGACAGATTCACAGATACGCAGTATTTT
. TRBD1 TRBJ1-5 TRBV7-2 CASSVQGAWDNQPQHF TGTGCCAGCAGCGTTCAGGGGGCGTGGGACAATCAGCCCCAGCATTTT
. . TRBJ2-7 TRBV18 CASSPRTPYEQYF TGTGCCAGCTCACCGAGGACACCCTACGAGCAGTACTTC
. TRBD1 TRBJ2-3 TRBV13 CASSLTGAGQYF TGTGCCAGCAGCTTGACAGGGGCCGGGCAGTATTTT
few TRBD2 TRBJ2-5 TRBV9 CASSARTSLVETQYF TGTGCCAGCAGCGCCAGGACTAGTCTGGTAGAGACCCAGTACTTC
. . TRBJ1-2 TRBV7-2 CASSSNGRLGGYTF TGTGCCAGCAGCTCAAACGGCAGGCTTGGTGGCTACACCTTC
. . TRBJ1-3 TRBV6-1 CASSEEEGSGNTIYF TGTGCCAGCAGTGAAGAAGAGGGTAGTGGAAACACCATATATTTT
few . TRBJ1-6 TRBV7-2 CASSTLNNSPLHF TGTGCCAGCAGCACCCTAAATAATTCACCCCTCCACTTT
few TRBD2 TRBJ2-7 TRBV28 CASRTSAGEQYF TGTGCCAGCAGAACTAGCGCCGGCGAGCAGTACTTC
. . TRBJ1-1 TRBV11-2 CASSFPRTWDIENTEAFF TGTGCCAGCAGCTTCCCCCGGACGTGGGACATCGAGAACACTGAAGCTTTCTTT
. . TRBJ1-1 TRBV27 CASSSGTGNTEAFF TGTGCCAGCAGTTCCGGAACAGGCAACACTGAAGCTTTCTTT
. TRBD2 TRBJ2-2 TRBV7-9 CSSSPTSGGQTGELFF TGTTCCAGCAGCCCGACTAGCGGGGGGCAAACCGGGGAGCTGTTTTTT
. TRBD2 TRBJ2-2 TRBV11-2 CASSLIAGGTGELFF TGTGCCAGCAGCTTAATAGCGGGGGGTACCGGGGAGCTGTTTTTT
. . TRBJ2-7 TRBV30 CAWSESYEQYF TGTGCCTGGAGTGAGAGCTACGAGCAGTACTTC
. . TRBJ2-3 TRBV6-4 CASSDSNTLTDTQYF TGTGCCAGCAGTGACTCGAACACCCTCACAGATACGCAGTATTTT
. . TRBJ2-7 TRBV6-6 CASSYGRAHEQYF TGTGCCAGCAGTTATGGCAGGGCCCACGAGCAGTACTTC
. . TRBJ2-5 TRBV11-2 CASSLVWCVRGTGETQYF TGTGCCAGCAGCTTAGTCTGGTGTGTGAGGGGGACGGGAGAGACCCAGTACTTC
. . TRBJ1-4 TRBV5-4 CASSFQGSDEKLFF TGTGCCAGCAGCTTTCAGGGGAGTGATGAAAAACTGTTTTTT
. . TRBJ1-2 TRBV9 CASSSSLGWAHTF TGTGCCAGCAGCTCCTCTCTCGGTTGGGCTCACACCTTC
. TRBD1 TRBJ2-5 TRBV6-1 CASSRDRGQETQYF TGTGCCAGCAGCAGGGACAGGGGCCAAGAGACCCAGTACTTC
. . TRBJ2-7 TRBV5-6 CASSLGGPVGLPYEQYF TGTGCCAGCAGCTTGGGGGGCCCCGTAGGGTTACCCTACGAGCAGTACTTC
. TRBD2 TRBJ2-3 TRBV13 CASSPRLAGGPLADTQYF TGTGCCAGCAGCCCCAGACTAGCGGGGGGGCCATTAGCAGATACGCAGTATTTT
few . TRBJ2-7 TRBV19 CASSIVSQGNYEQYF TGTGCCAGTAGTATTGTTTCGCAGGGAAACTACGAGCAGTACTTC
. TRBD1 TRBJ1-5 TRBV27 CASSPLRTGEGPQNF TGTGCCAGCAGTCCCTTGCGGACAGGGGAAGGGCCCCAGAATTTT
. . TRBJ1-1 TRBV6-1 CASSDNGVMNTEAFF TGTGCCAGCAGTGATAACGGGGTTATGAACACTGAAGCTTTCTTT
. TRBD1 TRBJ1-6 TRBV6-1 CASSGDRGDSPLHF TGTGCCAGCAGCGGGGACAGGGGAGATTCACCCCTCCACTTT
. TRBD1 TRBJ2-7 TRBV7-2 CASSLGQGWGYEQYF TGTGCCAGCAGCTTGGGACAGGGATGGGGCTACGAGCAGTACTTC
. TRBD1 TRBJ2-7 TRBV18 CASSPPGQFYEQYF TGTGCCAGCTCACCACCGGGACAGTTCTACGAGCAGTACTTC
few . TRBJ2-5 TRBV5-4 CASSLAPGGSETQYF TGTGCCAGCAGCTTGGCTCCCGGGGGTAGTGAGACCCAGTACTTC
few TRBD2 TRBJ2-5 TRBV19 CASSIASGQETQYF TGTGCCAGTAGTATCGCTAGCGGGCAAGAGACCCAGTACTTC
once . TRBJ1-5 TRBV15 CATSRDNNQPQHF TGTGCCACCAGCAGAGATAACAATCAGCCCCAGCATTTT
. . TRBJ2-3 TRBV7-2 CASSQAVTDTQYF TGTGCCAGCAGCCAGGCAGTAACAGATACGCAGTATTTT
few . TRBJ2-7 TRBV5-1 CASSFQGYEQYF TGCGCCAGCAGCTTCCAGGGATACGAGCAGTACTTC
. . TRBJ1-1 TRBV30 CAITDSGEAFF TGTGCCATTACCGATTCGGGTGAAGCTTTCTTT
few . TRBJ1-5 TRBV5-8 CASSPSGGGLNREPQHF TGTGCCAGCAGCCCGTCGGGGGGCGGATTGAATAGGGAGCCCCAGCATTTT
few . TRBJ1-1 TRBV6-6 CASSYQSNTEAFF TGTGCCAGCAGTTACCAATCCAACACTGAAGCTTTCTTT
. TRBD2 TRBJ2-3 TRBV7-9 CASSLPGGGTDTQYF TGTGCCAGCAGCCTCCCCGGGGGGGGCACAGATACGCAGTATTTT
. . TRBJ2-5 TRBV9 CASSPEGGRQETQYF TGTGCCAGCAGCCCGGAGGGGGGGCGACAAGAGACCCAGTACTTC
. . TRBJ2-3 TRBV7-9 CASSLSSRYTDTQYF TGTGCCAGCAGCTTAAGCTCTCGCTACACAGATACGCAGTATTTT
. . TRBJ1-6 TRBV15 CATSSGLDNSPLNF TGTGCCACCAGCAGCGGACTTGATAATTCACCCCTCAACTTT